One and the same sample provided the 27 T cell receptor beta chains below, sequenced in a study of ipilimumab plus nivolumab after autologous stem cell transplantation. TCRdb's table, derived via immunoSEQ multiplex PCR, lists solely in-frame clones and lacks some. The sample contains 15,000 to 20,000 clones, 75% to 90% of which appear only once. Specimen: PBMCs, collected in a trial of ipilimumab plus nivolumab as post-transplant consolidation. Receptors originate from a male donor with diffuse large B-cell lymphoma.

CDR3 sequence: CASSQDSGFNHEQYF. The CDR3 nucleotides read TGTGCCAGCAGCCAAGATTCGGGGTTTAACCACGAGCAGTACTTC. The chain is built from TRBV14 and TRBJ2-7, with D possibly TRBD2 on 5 matching bases. V was shortened by 0 bases and J by 5 bases, with 14 bases between the two germline ends. The CDR3 runs to 15 residues. CDR1 is SGHDN and CDR2 is FVKESK in the germline V gene.

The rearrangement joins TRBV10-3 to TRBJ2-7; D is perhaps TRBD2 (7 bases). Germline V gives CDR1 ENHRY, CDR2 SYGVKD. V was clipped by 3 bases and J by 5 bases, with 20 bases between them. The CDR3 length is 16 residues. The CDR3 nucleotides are TGTGCCATCAGTGATCAGGGCCGGGGGGCTAGCAACGAGCAGTACTTC. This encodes CAISDQGRGASNEQYF.

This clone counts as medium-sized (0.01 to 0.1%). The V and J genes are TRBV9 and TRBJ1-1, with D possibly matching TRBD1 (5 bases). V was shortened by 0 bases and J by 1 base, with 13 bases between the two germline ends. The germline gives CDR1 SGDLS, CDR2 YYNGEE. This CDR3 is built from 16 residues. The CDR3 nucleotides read TGTGCCAGCAGCGTAGGGGGAAACGGGGGGAACACTGAAGCTTTCTTT. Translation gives CASSVGGNGGNTEAFF. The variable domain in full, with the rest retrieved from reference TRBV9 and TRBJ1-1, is DSGVTQTPKHLITATGQRVTLRCSPRSGDLSVYWYQQSLDQGLQFLIQYYNGEERAKGNILERFSAQQFPDLHSELNLSSLELGDSALYFCASSVGGNGGNTEAFFGQGTRLTVV.

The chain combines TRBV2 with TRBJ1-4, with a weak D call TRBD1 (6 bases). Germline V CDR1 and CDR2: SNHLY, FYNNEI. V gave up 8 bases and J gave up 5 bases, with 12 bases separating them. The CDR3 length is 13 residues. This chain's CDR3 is CASVGRGNEKLFF. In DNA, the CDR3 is TGTGCCAGCGTGGGCAGGGGAAATGAAAAACTGTTTTTT.

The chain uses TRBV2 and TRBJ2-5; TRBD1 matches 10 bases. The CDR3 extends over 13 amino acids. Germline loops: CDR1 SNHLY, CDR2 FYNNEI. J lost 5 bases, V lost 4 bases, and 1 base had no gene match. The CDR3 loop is CASSGQGAETQYF. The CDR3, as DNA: TGTGCCAGCAGTGGACAGGGGGCTGAGACCCAGTACTTC. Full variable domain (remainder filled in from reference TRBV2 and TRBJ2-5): EPEVTQTPSHQVTQMGQEVILRCVPISNHLYFYWYRQILGQKVEFLVSFYNNEISEKSEIFDDQFSVERPDGSNFTLKIRSTKLEDSAMYFCASSGQGAETQYFGPGTRLLVL.

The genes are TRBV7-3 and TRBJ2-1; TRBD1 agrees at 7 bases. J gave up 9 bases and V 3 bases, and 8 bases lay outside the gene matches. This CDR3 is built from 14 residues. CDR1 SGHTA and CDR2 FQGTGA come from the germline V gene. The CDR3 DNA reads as TGTGCCAGCAGCTTGACAGGGATGGGTACTGAGCAGTTCTTC. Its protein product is CASSLTGMGTEQFF. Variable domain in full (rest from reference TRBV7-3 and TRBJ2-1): GAGVSQTPSNKVTEKGKYVELRCDPISGHTALYWYRQSLGQGPEFLIYFQGTGAADDSGLPNDRFFAVRPEGSVSTLKIQRTERGDSAVYLCASSLTGMGTEQFFGPGTRLTVL.

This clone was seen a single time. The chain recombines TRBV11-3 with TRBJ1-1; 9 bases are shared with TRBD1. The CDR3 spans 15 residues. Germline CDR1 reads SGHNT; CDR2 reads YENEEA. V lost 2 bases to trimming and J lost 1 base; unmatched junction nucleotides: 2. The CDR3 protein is CASSLTGQGNTEAFF. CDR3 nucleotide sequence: TGTGCCAGCAGCTTAACGGGACAGGGGAACACTGAAGCTTTCTTT.

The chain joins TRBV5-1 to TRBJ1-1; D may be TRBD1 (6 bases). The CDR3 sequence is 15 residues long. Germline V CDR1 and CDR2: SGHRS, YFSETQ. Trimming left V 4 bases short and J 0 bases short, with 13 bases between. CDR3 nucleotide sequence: TGCGCCAGCAGCCTGGGGGCCACTGTGAACACTGAAGCTTTCTTT. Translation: CASSLGATVNTEAFF.

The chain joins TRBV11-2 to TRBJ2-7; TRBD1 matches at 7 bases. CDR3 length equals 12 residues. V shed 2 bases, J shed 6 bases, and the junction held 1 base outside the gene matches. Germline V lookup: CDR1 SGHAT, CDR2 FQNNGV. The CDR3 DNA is TGTGCCAGCAGCTTAAGGGGGCTCGAGCAGTACTTC. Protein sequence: CASSLRGLEQYF.

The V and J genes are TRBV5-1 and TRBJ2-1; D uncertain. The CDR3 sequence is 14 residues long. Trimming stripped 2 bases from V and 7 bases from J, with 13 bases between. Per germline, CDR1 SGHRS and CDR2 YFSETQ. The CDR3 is CASSFYYQKNEQFF. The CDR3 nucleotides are TGCGCCAGCAGCTTTTACTACCAAAAGAATGAGCAGTTCTTC. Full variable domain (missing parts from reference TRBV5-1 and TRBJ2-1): KAGVTQTPRYLIKTRGQQVTLSCSPISGHRSVSWYQQTPGQGLQFLFEYFSETQRNKGNFPGRFSGRQFSNSRSEMNVSTLELGDSALYLCASSFYYQKNEQFFGPGTRLTVL.

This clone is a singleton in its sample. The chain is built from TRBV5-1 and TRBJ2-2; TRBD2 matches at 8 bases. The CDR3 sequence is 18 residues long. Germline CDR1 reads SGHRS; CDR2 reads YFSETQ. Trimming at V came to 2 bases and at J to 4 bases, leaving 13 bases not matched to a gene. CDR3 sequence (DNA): TGCGCCAGCAGCTTAAGGGACCCCGGGACTAGGTTCACCGGGGAGCTGTTTTTT. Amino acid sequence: CASSLRDPGTRFTGELFF. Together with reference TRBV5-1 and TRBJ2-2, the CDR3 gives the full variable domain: KAGVTQTPRYLIKTRGQQVTLSCSPISGHRSVSWYQQTPGQGLQFLFEYFSETQRNKGNFPGRFSGRQFSNSRSEMNVSTLELGDSALYLCASSLRDPGTRFTGELFFGEGSRLTVL.

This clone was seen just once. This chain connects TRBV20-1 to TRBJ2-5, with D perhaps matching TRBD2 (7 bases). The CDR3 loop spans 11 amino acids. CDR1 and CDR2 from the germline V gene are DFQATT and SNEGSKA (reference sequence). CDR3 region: CGGGLQETQYF. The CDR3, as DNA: TGCGGGGGGGGCCTCCAAGAGACCCAGTACTTC.

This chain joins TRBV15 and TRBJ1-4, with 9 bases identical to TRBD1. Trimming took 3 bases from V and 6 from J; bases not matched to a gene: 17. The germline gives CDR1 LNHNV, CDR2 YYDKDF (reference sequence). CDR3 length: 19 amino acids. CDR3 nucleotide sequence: TGTGCCACCAGCAGTGGGAGGGGGACAGGGTCAATGGCGGATGAAAAACTGTTTTTT. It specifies CATSSGRGTGSMADEKLFF.

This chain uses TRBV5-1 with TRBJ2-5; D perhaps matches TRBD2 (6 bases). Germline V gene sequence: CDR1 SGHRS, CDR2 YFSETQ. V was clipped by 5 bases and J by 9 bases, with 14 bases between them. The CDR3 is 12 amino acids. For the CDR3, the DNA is TGCGCCAGCAGTTTCGGACTATCTCCCCAGTACTTC. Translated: CASSFGLSPQYF. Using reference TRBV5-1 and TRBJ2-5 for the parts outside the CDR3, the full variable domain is KAGVTQTPRYLIKTRGQQVTLSCSPISGHRSVSWYQQTPGQGLQFLFEYFSETQRNKGNFPGRFSGRQFSNSRSEMNVSTLELGDSALYLCASSFGLSPQYFGPGTRLLVL.

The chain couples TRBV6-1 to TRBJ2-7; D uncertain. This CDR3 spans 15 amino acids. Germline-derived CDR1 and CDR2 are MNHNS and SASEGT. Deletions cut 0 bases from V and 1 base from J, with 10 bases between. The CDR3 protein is CASSEAGVPSYEQYF. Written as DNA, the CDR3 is TGTGCCAGCAGTGAAGCCGGCGTCCCTTCCTACGAGCAGTACTTC.

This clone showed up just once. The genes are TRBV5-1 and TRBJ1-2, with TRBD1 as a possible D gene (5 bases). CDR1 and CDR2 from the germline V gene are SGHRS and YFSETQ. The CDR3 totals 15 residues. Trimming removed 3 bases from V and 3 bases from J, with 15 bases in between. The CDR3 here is CASSWRQQIDYGYTF. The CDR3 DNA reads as TGCGCCAGCAGCTGGAGACAGCAGATTGACTATGGCTACACCTTC.

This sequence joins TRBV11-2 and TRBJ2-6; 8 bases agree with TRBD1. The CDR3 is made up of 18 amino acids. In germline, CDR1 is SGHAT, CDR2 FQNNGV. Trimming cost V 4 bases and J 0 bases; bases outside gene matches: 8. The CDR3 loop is CASSSGTGRFSGANVLTF. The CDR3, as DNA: TGTGCCAGCAGCTCGGGGACAGGCCGATTCTCTGGGGCCAACGTCCTGACTTTC.

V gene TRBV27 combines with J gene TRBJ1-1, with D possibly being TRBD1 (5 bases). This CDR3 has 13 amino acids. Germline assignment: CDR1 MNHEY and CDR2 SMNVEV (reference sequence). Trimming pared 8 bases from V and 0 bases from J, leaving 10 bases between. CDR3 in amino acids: CASQWGMNTEAFF. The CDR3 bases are TGTGCCAGCCAGTGGGGGATGAACACTGAAGCTTTCTTT.

The CDR3 nucleotides read TGTGCCAGCAGCGTAGAGGGGACAGGGAAATTTATTGCGGGAGGGAAATTCAATGAGCAGTTCTTC. It specifies CASSVEGTGKFIAGGKFNEQFF. The V and J genes are TRBV9 and TRBJ2-1; D is perhaps TRBD1 or TRBD2 (9 bases each). The CDR3 is made up of 22 amino acids. V was clipped by 0 bases and J by 6 bases, with 34 bases between them. Germline V gene data show CDR1 as SGDLS and CDR2 as YYNGEE.

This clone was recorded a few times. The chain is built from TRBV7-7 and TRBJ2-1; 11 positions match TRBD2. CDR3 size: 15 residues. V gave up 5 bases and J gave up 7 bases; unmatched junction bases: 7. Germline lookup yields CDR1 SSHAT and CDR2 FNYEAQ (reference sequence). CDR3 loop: CASSLQLAGGNEQFF. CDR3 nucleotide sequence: TGTGCCAGCAGCCTACAGTTAGCGGGAGGGAATGAGCAGTTCTTC.

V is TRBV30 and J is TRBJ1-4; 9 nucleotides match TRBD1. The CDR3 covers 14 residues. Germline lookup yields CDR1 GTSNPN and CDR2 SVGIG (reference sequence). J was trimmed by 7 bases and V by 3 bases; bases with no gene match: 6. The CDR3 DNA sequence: TGTGCCTGGAGGAACAGGGGGCGAGGTGAAAAACTGTTTTTT. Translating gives CAWRNRGRGEKLFF. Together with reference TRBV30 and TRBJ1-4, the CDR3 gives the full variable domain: SQTIHQWPATLVQPVGSPLSLECTVEGTSNPNLYWYRQAAGRGLQLLFYSVGIGQISSEVPQNLSASRPQDRQFILSSKKLLLSDSGFYLCAWRNRGRGEKLFFGSGTQLSVL.

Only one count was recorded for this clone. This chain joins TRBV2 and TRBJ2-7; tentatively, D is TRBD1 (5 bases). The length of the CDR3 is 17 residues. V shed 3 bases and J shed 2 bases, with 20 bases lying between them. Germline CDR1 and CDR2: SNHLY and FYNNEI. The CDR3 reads CASSDNPARVLTYEQYF. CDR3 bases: TGTGCCAGCAGTGATAACCCCGCCAGGGTACTGACCTACGAGCAGTACTTC.

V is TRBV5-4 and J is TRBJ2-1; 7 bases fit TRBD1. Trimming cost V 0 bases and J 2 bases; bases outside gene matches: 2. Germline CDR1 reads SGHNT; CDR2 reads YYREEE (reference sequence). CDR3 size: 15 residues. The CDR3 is CASSLGQGAYNEQFF. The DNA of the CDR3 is TGTGCCAGCAGCTTGGGGCAGGGGGCCTACAATGAGCAGTTCTTC.

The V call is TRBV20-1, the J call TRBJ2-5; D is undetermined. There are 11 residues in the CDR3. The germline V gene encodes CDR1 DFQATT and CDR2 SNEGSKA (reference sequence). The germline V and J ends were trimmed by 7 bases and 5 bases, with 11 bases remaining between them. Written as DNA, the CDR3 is TGCAGTGTCGACTTGTCGGAGACCCAGTACTTC. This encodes CSVDLSETQYF.

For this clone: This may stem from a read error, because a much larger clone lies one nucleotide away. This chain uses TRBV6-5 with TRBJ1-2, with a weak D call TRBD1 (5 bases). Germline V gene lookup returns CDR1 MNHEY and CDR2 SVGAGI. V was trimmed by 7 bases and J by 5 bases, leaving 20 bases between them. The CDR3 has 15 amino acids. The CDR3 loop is CASTPGGNFKYGYTF. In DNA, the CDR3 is TGTGCCAGCACCCCGGGGGGGAATTTTAAGTATGGCTACACCTTC.

The CDR3 is CASSLLGRILSGANVLTF. The CDR3 DNA is TGCGCCAGCAGCTTGTTGGGACGGATCCTCTCTGGGGCCAACGTCCTGACTTTC. This chain joins TRBV5-1 and TRBJ2-6, with D perhaps TRBD1 or TRBD2 (5 bases each). CDR3 size: 18 residues. V was trimmed by 1 base and J by 0 bases, leaving 14 bases between them. CDR1 and CDR2 (germline): SGHRS, YFSETQ.

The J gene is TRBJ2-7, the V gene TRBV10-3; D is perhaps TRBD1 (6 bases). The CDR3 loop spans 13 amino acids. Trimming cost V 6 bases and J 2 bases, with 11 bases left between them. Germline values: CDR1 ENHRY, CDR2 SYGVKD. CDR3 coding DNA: TGTGCCATCAGCCTGGCAGGGGCCTACGAGCAGTACTTC. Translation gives CAISLAGAYEQYF.